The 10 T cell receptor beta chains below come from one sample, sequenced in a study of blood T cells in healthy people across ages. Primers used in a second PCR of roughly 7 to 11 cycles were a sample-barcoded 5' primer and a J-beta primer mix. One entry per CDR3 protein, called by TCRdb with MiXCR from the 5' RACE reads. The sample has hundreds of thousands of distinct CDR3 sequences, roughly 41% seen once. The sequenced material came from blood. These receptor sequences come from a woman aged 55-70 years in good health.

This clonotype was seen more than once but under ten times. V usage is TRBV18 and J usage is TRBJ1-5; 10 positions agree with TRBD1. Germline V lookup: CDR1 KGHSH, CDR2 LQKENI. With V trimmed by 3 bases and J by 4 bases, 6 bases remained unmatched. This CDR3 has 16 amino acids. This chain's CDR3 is CASSPLGQGVNQPQHF. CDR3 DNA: TGTGCCAGCTCACCTCTCGGACAGGGGGTGAATCAGCCCCAGCATTTT.

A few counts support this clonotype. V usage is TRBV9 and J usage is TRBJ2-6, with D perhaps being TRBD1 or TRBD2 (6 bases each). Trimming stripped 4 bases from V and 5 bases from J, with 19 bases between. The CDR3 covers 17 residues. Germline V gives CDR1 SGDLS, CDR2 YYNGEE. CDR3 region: CASSSQLGGFWANVLTF. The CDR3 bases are TGTGCCAGCAGCTCTCAGCTAGGGGGGTTCTGGGCCAACGTCCTGACTTTC.

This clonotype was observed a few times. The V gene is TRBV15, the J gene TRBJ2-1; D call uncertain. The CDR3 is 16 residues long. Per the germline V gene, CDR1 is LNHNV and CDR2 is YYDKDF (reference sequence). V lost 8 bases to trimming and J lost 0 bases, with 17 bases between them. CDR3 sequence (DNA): TGTGCCACCGCTTTAGGGCTGCAAAGCTCCTACAATGAGCAGTTCTTC. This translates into CATALGLQSSYNEQFF.

CDR3 nucleotide sequence: TGTGCCAGCGGTGGTGACGTGGCCTACGAGCAGTACTTC. It encodes CASGGDVAYEQYF. The chain carries TRBV11-1 and TRBJ2-7; D is unclear. In germline, CDR1 is SGHAT, CDR2 FQDESV (reference sequence). The CDR3 runs to 13 residues. The V and J ends lost 8 bases and 2 bases respectively, with 13 bases between them.

This chain's CDR3 is CASSYKGKTQYF. DNA of the CDR3: TGTGCCAGCAGTTATAAGGGAAAGACCCAGTACTTC. This rearrangement joins TRBV6-5 to TRBJ2-7; D is undetermined. TRBJ2-5 explains the end of the DNA better; the J call may be wrong. This CDR3 comprises 12 residues. The germline CDR1 and CDR2 sequences are MNHEY and SVGAGI.

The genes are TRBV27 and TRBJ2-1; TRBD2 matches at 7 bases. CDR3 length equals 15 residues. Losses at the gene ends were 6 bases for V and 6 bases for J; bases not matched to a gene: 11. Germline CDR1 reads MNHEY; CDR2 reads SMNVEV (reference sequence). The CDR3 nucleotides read TGTGCCAGCAGAATAAACCGGGACTACCCCAATGAGCAGTTCTTC. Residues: CASRINRDYPNEQFF.

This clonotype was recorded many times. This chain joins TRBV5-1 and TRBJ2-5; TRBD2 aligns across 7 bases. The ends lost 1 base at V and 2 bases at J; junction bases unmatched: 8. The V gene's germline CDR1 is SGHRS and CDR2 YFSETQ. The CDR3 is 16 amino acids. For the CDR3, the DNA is TGCGCCAGCAGCTTGTTACTCGCGGGGGAGCAAGAGACCCAGTACTTC. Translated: CASSLLLAGEQETQYF.

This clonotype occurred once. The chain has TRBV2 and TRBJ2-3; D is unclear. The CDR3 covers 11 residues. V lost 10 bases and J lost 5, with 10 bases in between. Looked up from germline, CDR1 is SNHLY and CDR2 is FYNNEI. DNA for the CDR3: TGTGCCATCCAGGACCAAGATACGCAGTATTTT. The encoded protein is CAIQDQDTQYF.

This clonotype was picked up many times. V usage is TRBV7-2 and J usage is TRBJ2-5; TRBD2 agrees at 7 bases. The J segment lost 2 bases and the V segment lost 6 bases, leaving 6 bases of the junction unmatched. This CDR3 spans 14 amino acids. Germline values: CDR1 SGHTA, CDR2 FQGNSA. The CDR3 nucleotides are TGTGCCAGCAGAAGAAAAGCGGGGCAAGAGACCCAGTACTTC. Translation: CASRRKAGQETQYF.

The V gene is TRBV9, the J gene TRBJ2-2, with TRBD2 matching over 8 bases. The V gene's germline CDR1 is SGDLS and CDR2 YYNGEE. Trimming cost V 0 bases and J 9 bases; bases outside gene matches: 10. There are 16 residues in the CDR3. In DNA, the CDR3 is TGTGCCAGCAGCGTAGAGGATGCGGGGGGCCCCCGGGAGCTGTTTTTT. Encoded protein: CASSVEDAGGPRELFF.